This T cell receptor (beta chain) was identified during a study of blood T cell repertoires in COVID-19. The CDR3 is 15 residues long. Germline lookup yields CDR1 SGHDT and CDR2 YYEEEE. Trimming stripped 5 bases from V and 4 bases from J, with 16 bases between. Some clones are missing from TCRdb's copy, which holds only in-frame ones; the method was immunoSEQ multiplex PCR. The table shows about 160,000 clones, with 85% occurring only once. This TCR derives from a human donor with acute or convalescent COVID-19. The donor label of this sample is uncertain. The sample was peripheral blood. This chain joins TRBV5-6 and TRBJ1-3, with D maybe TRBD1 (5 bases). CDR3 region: CASRSNGGFGNTIYF. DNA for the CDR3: TGTGCCAGCAGGTCAAACGGGGGTTTCGGAAACACCATATATTTT.